This T cell receptor beta chain was captured in a study of T-cell memory formation after mild COVID-19. General study results and limits: Unconfirmed was the SARS-CoV-2 specificity of second-wave clones that peaked on day 37. While clones contracting from day 15 to 85 were balanced between CD4 and CD8, later expanders leaned CD4+.

It was 5'RACE with constant-segment primers that produced the TCR alpha and TCR beta cDNA libraries, which carried sample barcodes and UMIs. TCRdb re-called the 5' RACE reads through MiXCR, storing one row per CDR3 protein. The data contain hundreds of thousands of distinct CDR3 sequences, 15% of them singletons. Details on this clonotype: As yet, its antigen is unknown.

The sequence was obtained from an adult woman who had mild COVID-19 (a few samples of this study predate the infection). Cell type and time point are not known. The source material was PBMCs or a T cell subset sorted from them (not recorded which).

Written as DNA, the CDR3 is TGTGCCAGCTCACCTCAGACCGAGAACACTGAAGCTTTCTTT. Residues: CASSPQTENTEAFF. This chain links TRBV18 with TRBJ1-1; unclear D gene. The V and J ends lost 3 bases and 1 base respectively, with 9 bases between them. CDR3 length: 14 amino acids. From germline, CDR1 is KGHSH and CDR2 LQKENI. Together with reference TRBV18 and TRBJ1-1, the CDR3 gives the full variable domain: NAGVMQNPRHLVRRRGQEARLRCSPMKGHSHVYWYRQLPEEGLKFMVYLQKENIIDESGMPKERFSAEFPKEGPSILRIQQVVRGDSAAYFCASSPQTENTEAFFGQGTRLTVV.